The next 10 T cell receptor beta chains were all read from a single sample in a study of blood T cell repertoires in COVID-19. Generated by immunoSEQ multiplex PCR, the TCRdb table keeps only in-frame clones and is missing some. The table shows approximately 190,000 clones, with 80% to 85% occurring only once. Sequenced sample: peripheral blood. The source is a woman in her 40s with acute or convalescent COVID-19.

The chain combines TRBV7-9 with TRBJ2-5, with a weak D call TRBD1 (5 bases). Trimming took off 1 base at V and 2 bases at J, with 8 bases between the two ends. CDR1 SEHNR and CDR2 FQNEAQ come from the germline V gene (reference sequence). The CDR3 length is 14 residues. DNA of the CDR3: TGTGCCAGCAGCTTAGGGCAGGGTCAAGAGACCCAGTACTTC. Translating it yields CASSLGQGQETQYF.

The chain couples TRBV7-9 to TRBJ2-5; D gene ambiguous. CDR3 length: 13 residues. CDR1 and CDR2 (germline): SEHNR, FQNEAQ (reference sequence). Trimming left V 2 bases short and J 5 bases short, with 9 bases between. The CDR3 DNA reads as TGTGCCAGCAGCTTACTTTCTTCGGAGACCCAGTACTTC. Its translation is CASSLLSSETQYF.

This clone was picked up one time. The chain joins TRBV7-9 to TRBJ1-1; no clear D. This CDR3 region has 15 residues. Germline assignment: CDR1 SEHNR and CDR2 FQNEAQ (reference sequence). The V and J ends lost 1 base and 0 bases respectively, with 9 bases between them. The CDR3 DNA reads TGTGCCAGCAGCTTAGGCGGGAGCGTGAACACTGAAGCTTTCTTT. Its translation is CASSLGGSVNTEAFF.

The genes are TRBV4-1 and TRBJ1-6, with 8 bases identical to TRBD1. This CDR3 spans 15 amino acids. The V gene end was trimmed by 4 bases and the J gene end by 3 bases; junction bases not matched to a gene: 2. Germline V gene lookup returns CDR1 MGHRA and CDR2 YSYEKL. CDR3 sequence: CASSRGTGYNSPLHF. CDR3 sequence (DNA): TGCGCCAGCAGCCGGGGGACAGGCTATAATTCACCCCTCCACTTT.

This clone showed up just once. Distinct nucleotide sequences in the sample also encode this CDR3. Written as DNA, the CDR3 is TGCGCCAGCATGGGAAGAGCGGGACATCTCTACGAGCAGTACTTC. Translated: CASMGRAGHLYEQYF. The genes are TRBV10-2 and TRBJ2-7; D possibly corresponds to TRBD2 (7 bases). V was cut by 7 bases and J by 3 bases, with 19 bases left in between. Germline CDR1 reads WSHSY; CDR2 reads SAAADI. The CDR3 extends over 15 amino acids.

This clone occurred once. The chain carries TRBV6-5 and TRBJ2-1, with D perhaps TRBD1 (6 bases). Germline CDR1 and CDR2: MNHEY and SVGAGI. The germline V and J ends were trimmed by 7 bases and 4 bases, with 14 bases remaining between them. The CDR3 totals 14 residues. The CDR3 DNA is TGTGCCAGCACCCGACAGGCTATTTACAATGAGCAGTTCTTC. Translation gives CASTRQAIYNEQFF.

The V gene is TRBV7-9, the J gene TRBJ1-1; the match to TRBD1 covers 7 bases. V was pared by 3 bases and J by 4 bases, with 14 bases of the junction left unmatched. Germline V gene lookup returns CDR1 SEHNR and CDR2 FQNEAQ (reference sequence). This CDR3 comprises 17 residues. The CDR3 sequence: CASSLKGAPLGRTEAFF. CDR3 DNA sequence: TGTGCCAGCAGCTTGAAGGGGGCCCCCTTAGGGCGCACTGAAGCTTTCTTT. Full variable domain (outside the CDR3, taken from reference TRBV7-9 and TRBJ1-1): DTGVSQNPRHKITKRGQNVTFRCDPISEHNRLYWYRQTLGQGPEFLTYFQNEAQLEKSRLLSDRFSAERPKGSFSTLEIQRTEQGDSAMYLCASSLKGAPLGRTEAFFGQGTRLTVV.

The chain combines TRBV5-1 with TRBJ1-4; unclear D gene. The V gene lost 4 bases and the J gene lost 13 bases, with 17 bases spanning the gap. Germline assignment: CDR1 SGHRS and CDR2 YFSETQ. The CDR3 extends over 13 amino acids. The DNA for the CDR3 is TGCGCCAGCAGCCCGGAGAGCCGGTCCAGACTGTTTTTT. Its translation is CASSPESRSRLFF.

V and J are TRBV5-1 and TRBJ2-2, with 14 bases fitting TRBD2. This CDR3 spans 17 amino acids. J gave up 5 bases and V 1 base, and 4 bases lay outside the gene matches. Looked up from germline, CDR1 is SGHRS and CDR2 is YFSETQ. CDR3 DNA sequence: TGCGCCAGCAGCTTGCCCGGACTAGCGGGAGGTACCGGGGAGCTGTTTTTT. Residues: CASSLPGLAGGTGELFF.

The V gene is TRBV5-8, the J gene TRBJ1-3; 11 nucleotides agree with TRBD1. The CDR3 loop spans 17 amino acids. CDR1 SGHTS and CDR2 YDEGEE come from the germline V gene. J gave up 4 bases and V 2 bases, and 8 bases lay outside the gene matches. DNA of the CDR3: TGTGCCAGCAGCTTCGGGGCCGGGACAGGGGGAGGAAACACCATATATTTT. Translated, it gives CASSFGAGTGGGNTIYF.